Listed here are 25 T cell receptor beta chains from one sample, sequenced in a study of blood T cell repertoires in COVID-19. Sequenced by immunoSEQ multiplex PCR; TCRdb stores in-frame clones only, minus some. The sample consists of about 87,000 clones, around nine tenths of them appearing once. Sequenced material: peripheral blood. The receptors here all came from a man between 35 and 55 years old with acute or convalescent COVID-19.

This chain links TRBV5-4 with TRBJ1-5; maybe TRBD1 (6 bases). Per the germline V gene, CDR1 is SGHNT and CDR2 is YYREEE (reference sequence). The ends were cut back, 4 bases at V and 5 bases at J, with 16 bases in the middle. The CDR3 contains 15 residues. The CDR3 region has the DNA TGTGCCAGCAGCAACAAAGGACAGTATTATCAGCCCCAGCATTTT. This translates into CASSNKGQYYQPQHF. Supplemented by reference TRBV5-4 and TRBJ1-5, the full variable domain reads ETGVTQSPTHLIKTRGQQVTLRCSSQSGHNTVSWYQQALGQGPQFIFQYYREEENGRGNFPPRFSGLQFPNYSSELNVNALELDDSALYLCASSNKGQYYQPQHFGDGTRLSIL.

V usage is TRBV7-9 and J usage is TRBJ2-1; no clear D gene. With 2 bases removed from V and 9 bases from J, the gap between germline ends came to 8 bases. The CDR3 is 12 residues long. In germline, CDR1 is SEHNR, CDR2 FQNEAQ (reference sequence). CDR3 nucleotide sequence: TGTGCCAGCAGCTTACTAGTTACTGAGCAGTTCTTC. This translates into CASSLLVTEQFF.

The J gene is TRBJ1-1, the V gene TRBV15; 8 positions match TRBD1. Per germline, CDR1 LNHNV and CDR2 YYDKDF (reference sequence). The trim removed 0 bases at V and 3 bases at J, leaving 6 bases unmatched. The CDR3 has 16 amino acids. The CDR3 loop reads CATSREAGGLYTEAFF. The CDR3 coding sequence is TGTGCCACCAGCAGAGAGGCAGGGGGCCTTTACACTGAAGCTTTCTTT. Full variable domain (remainder filled in from reference TRBV15 and TRBJ1-1): DAMVIQNPRYQVTQFGKPVTLSCSQTLNHNVMYWYQQKSSQAPKLLFHYYDKDFNNEADTPDNFQSRRPNTSFCFLDIRSPGLGDTAMYLCATSREAGGLYTEAFFGQGTRLTVV.

The chain couples TRBV6-2 or TRBV6-3 to TRBJ2-2; 11 bases are a match to TRBD2. V shed 8 bases and J 0 bases; nucleotides not matched to a gene: 8. CDR1 MNHEY and CDR2 SVGEGT come from the germline V gene. The CDR3 runs 17 residues. The CDR3 DNA is TGTGCCAGCGGCCCTTTTAGCGGGGGGGCGAACACCGGGGAGCTGTTTTTT. This sequence encodes CASGPFSGGANTGELFF.

V gene TRBV4-3 combines with J gene TRBJ1-4, with TRBD1 matching 7 bases. Germline V CDR1 and CDR2: LGHNA, YSLEER. The V gene end was trimmed by 0 bases and the J gene end by 3 bases; junction bases not matched to a gene: 7. The CDR3 length is 17 residues. CDR3 loop: CASSQDTRQGANEKLFF. The CDR3 DNA follows: TGCGCCAGCAGCCAAGATACGCGACAGGGAGCTAATGAAAAACTGTTTTTT.

The rearrangement uses TRBV5-1 and TRBJ2-2, with TRBD1 matching over 11 bases. The germline V gene has CDR1 SGHRS and CDR2 YFSETQ. The length of the CDR3 is 15 residues. V was clipped by 5 bases and J by 3 bases; unmatched bases: 3. CDR3 bases: TGCGCCAGCAGTAGGGACAGGGGGGACACCGGGGAGCTGTTTTTT. Its protein is CASSRDRGDTGELFF.

This clone was seen a few times. The chain joins TRBV7-2 to TRBJ1-2; the match to TRBD1 covers 8 bases. The trim removed 2 bases at V and 0 bases at J, leaving 5 bases unmatched. The germline CDR1 and CDR2 sequences are SGHTA and FQGNSA. This CDR3 is built from 16 residues. CDR3 sequence (DNA): TGTGCCAGCAGCTTATGGCAGGGGGCTACTAACTATGGCTACACCTTC. It encodes CASSLWQGATNYGYTF.

The V and J genes are TRBV6-5 and TRBJ1-1, with 7 bases fitting TRBD1. Per the germline V gene, CDR1 is MNHEY and CDR2 is SVGAGI. The CDR3 contains 14 residues. The junction had 5 bases not matched to a gene; V was cut back by 5 bases and J by 2 bases. CDR3 sequence (DNA): TGTGCCAGCAGTCACAGACAGGGAAACACTGAAGCTTTCTTT. Protein sequence: CASSHRQGNTEAFF.

This clone was picked up one time. The rearrangement joins TRBV12-3 or TRBV12-4 to TRBJ1-5; no clear D. V gave up 6 bases and J gave up 7 bases, with 13 bases separating them. This CDR3 has 13 amino acids. CDR3 sequence: CASSHSIKQPQHF. The CDR3 DNA reads as TGTGCCAGCAGCCACAGTATCAAGCAGCCCCAGCATTTT.

This chain uses TRBV5-1 with TRBJ2-3, with 9 bases lining up with TRBD2. The germline V gene encodes CDR1 SGHRS and CDR2 YFSETQ. V was pared by 4 bases and J by 5 bases, with 11 bases of the junction left unmatched. This CDR3 has 16 residues. This CDR3 reads CASSRGIAGVLDTQYF. In nucleotides, the CDR3 is TGCGCCAGCAGCCGGGGGATAGCGGGAGTCTTAGATACGCAGTATTTT.

The chain joins TRBV4-1 to TRBJ2-1; perhaps TRBD2 as D (6 bases). CDR1 and CDR2 (germline): MGHRA, YSYEKL. The CDR3 spans 14 residues. Trimming shortened V by 2 bases and J by 9 bases, and 14 bases separated the two germline ends. CDR3 region: CASSQSPGGLEQFF. The CDR3 region has the DNA TGCGCCAGCAGCCAAAGCCCCGGAGGGCTTGAGCAGTTCTTC.

The V gene is TRBV19, the J gene TRBJ1-5; D gene unclear. Trimming took off 3 bases at V and 5 bases at J, with 8 bases between the two ends. CDR1 and CDR2 from the germline V gene are LNHDA and SQIVND (reference sequence). The CDR3 consists of 13 residues. CDR3 protein: CASSIRRDQPQHF. The DNA of the CDR3 is TGTGCCAGTAGTATCCGGCGGGATCAGCCCCAGCATTTT.

J is TRBJ1-2 and V is TRBV19, with D unresolved. Germline assignment: CDR1 LNHDA and CDR2 SQIVND (reference sequence). Deletions cut 3 bases from V and 0 bases from J, with 11 bases between. This CDR3 region has 15 residues. CDR3 bases: TGTGCCAGTAGTATCTTGAGCTCCGCTAACTATGGCTACACCTTC. It specifies CASSILSSANYGYTF.

The chain carries TRBV18 and TRBJ2-2, with a tentative D call TRBD1 (7 bases). This CDR3 spans 15 amino acids. Germline V gene sequence: CDR1 KGHSH, CDR2 LQKENI. V was pared by 1 base and J by 7 bases, with 13 bases between. CDR3: CASSPQPGDSGELFF. CDR3 sequence (DNA): TGTGCCAGCTCACCACAACCGGGGGACAGCGGGGAGCTGTTTTTT. Full variable domain (rest looked up from reference TRBV18 and TRBJ2-2): NAGVMQNPRHLVRRRGQEARLRCSPMKGHSHVYWYRQLPEEGLKFMVYLQKENIIDESGMPKERFSAEFPKEGPSILRIQQVVRGDSAAYFCASSPQPGDSGELFFGEGSRLTVL.

This chain uses TRBV5-1 with TRBJ1-2, with D unresolved. The germline V gene encodes CDR1 SGHRS and CDR2 YFSETQ. The CDR3 consists of 14 residues. V lost 5 bases and J 5 bases, leaving 16 bases between the germline ends. The CDR3 nucleotides read TGCGCCAGCAGGCCGGAGGCGGGTTCGTATGGCTACACCTTC. As protein: CASRPEAGSYGYTF.

The gene calls are TRBV6-1 and TRBJ1-2; TRBD1 agrees at 9 bases. The CDR3 is made up of 15 amino acids. V gave up 1 base and J gave up 5 bases; unmatched junction bases: 5. The germline CDR1 and CDR2 sequences are MNHNS and SASEGT. The CDR3 DNA follows: TGTGCCAGCAGTGAAGGGACAGGGGTGGGTTATGGCTACACCTTC. Amino acids: CASSEGTGVGYGYTF.

V gene TRBV3-1 (or the pseudogene TRBV3-2) combines with J gene TRBJ1-3; 8 nucleotides line up with TRBD1. The CDR3 contains 16 residues. The germline V gene has CDR1 LGHDT and CDR2 YNNKEL (reference sequence). Losses at the gene ends were 1 base for V and 4 bases for J; bases not matched to a gene: 6. CDR3 DNA sequence: TGTGCCAGCAGCCAAGTGACAGGGGAGAGCGGAAACACCATATATTTT. Translating gives CASSQVTGESGNTIYF.

This chain uses TRBV2 with TRBJ1-5; D is ambiguous. Trimming stripped 8 bases from V and 4 bases from J, with 15 bases between. In germline, CDR1 is SNHLY, CDR2 FYNNEI. This CDR3 region has 14 residues. Written as DNA, the CDR3 is TGTGCCAGCGCCCGAGGGCCGGGGAATCAGCCCCAGCATTTT. This gives the protein CASARGPGNQPQHF.

This sequence joins TRBV27 and TRBJ1-2; D perhaps matches TRBD1 (5 bases). The CDR3 loop spans 13 amino acids. V dropped 2 bases and J dropped 7 bases, with 11 bases sitting between them. Germline V gene lookup returns CDR1 MNHEY and CDR2 SMNVEV (reference sequence). The chain's CDR3 is CASSLEGASGYTF. The CDR3 bases are TGTGCCAGCAGTTTAGAAGGGGCCAGTGGCTACACCTTC.

The CDR3 here is CASSISDTQYF. As DNA, the CDR3 is TGTGCCAGTAGTATTTCTGATACGCAGTATTTT. This chain connects TRBV19 to TRBJ2-3; D remains ambiguous. CDR1 and CDR2 from the germline V gene are LNHDA and SQIVND (reference sequence). CDR3 length: 11 residues. The V end was cut by 3 bases, the J end by 6 bases, with 4 bases between. The full variable domain, its missing parts supplied by reference TRBV19 and TRBJ2-3, is DGGITQSPKYLFRKEGQNVTLSCEQNLNHDAMYWYRQDPGQGLRLIYYSQIVNDFQKGDIAEGYSVSREKKESFPLTVTSAQKNPTAFYLCASSISDTQYFGPGTRLTVL.

This clone came up once. J is TRBJ1-5 and V is TRBV3-1 (or the pseudogene TRBV3-2); no clear D gene. The V gene lost 2 bases and the J gene lost 4 bases, with 18 bases spanning the gap. CDR1 is LGHDT, CDR2 YNNKEL, per germline (reference sequence). The CDR3 runs 17 residues. The CDR3 DNA follows: TGTGCCAGCAGCCAAAGTTCACCGGGTTTTCTAAATCAGCCCCAGCATTTT. Its protein product is CASSQSSPGFLNQPQHF.

The chain recombines TRBV28 with TRBJ1-6; 7 bases align to TRBD1. The CDR3 is 15 residues long. Germline V CDR1 and CDR2: MDHEN, SYDVKM. With V trimmed by 5 bases and J by 3 bases, 4 bases remained unmatched. The CDR3 DNA sequence: TGTGCCAGCAGTCCTAGGACAGGCTATAATTCACCCCTCCACTTT. Its protein is CASSPRTGYNSPLHF.

The chain has TRBV5-1 and TRBJ2-3; 12 nucleotides match TRBD2. This CDR3 is 16 amino acids long. V was pared by 4 bases and J by 2 bases, with 5 bases of the junction left unmatched. Germline CDR1 SGHRS, CDR2 YFSETQ. The CDR3 region has the DNA TGCGCCAGCAGCGCGGGACTAGCGGGCGACACAGATACGCAGTATTTT. The encoded protein is CASSAGLAGDTDTQYF.

The V gene is TRBV6-1, the J gene TRBJ1-2, with D hard to call. Germline CDR1 and CDR2: MNHNS and SASEGT. V lost 2 bases and J 4 bases, leaving 11 bases between the germline ends. CDR3 length: 14 residues. The CDR3 sequence: CASSESGDVYGYTF. The CDR3 DNA follows: TGTGCCAGCAGTGAAAGTGGAGACGTCTATGGCTACACCTTC.

V is TRBV29-1 and J is TRBJ2-7, with a possible D match to TRBD2 (6 bases). Germline CDR1 is SQVTM and CDR2 is ANQGSEA. CDR3 size: 13 residues. V lost 0 bases and J 7 bases, leaving 13 bases between the germline ends. CDR3 residues: CSVEEGEVEEQYF. CDR3 nucleotides: TGCAGCGTTGAAGAAGGGGAGGTTGAGGAGCAGTACTTC.